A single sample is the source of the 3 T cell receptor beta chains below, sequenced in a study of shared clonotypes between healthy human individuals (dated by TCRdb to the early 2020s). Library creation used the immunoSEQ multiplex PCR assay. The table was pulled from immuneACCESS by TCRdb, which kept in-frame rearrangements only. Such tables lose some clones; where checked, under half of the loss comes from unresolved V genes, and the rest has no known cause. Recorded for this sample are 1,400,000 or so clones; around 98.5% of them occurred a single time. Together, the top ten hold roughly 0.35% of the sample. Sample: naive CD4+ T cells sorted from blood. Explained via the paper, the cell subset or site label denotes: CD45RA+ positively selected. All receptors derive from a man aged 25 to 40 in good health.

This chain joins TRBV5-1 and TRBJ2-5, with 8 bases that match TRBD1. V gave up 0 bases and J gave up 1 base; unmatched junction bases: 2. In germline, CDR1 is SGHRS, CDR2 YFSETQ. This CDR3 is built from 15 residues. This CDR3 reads CASSLGGTGQETQYF. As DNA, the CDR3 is TGCGCCAGCAGCTTGGGAGGGACAGGCCAAGAGACCCAGTACTTC.

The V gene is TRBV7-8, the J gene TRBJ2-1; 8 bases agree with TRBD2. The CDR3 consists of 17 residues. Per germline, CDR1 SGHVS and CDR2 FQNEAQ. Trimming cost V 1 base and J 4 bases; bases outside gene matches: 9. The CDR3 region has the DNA TGTGCCAGCAGCTTAGGTCGCGGGAGGATCACTTACAATGAGCAGTTCTTC. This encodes CASSLGRGRITYNEQFF.

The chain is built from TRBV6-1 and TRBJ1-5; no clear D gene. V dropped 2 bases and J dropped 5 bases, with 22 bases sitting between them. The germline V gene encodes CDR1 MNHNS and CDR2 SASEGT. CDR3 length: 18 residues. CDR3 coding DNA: TGTGCCAGCAGTGAAAGCCAGGCGGCAGGAGGACGTTATCAGCCCCAGCATTTT. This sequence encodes CASSESQAAGGRYQPQHF.